Following are 4 T cell receptor beta chains from one sample sequenced in a study of T-cell reconstitution after alpha-beta-depleted transplantation in children. For TCRbeta, the library was prepared with unique molecular identifiers. TCRdb used MiXCR to reprocess the PCR reads, holding one entry per CDR3 protein. Here the sample spans some 220,000 distinct CDR3 sequences, roughly 10% being singletons. The sequencing used PBMCs from the stem cell graft donor, collected from the stem cell graft. The receptors were sampled from a human donor who donated a stem cell graft to a child with acute lymphoblastic leukemia.

V and J are TRBV18 and TRBJ1-1, with D possibly matching TRBD1 (6 bases). The germline V and J ends were trimmed by 3 bases and 11 bases, with 28 bases remaining between them. The length of the CDR3 is 17 residues. Germline loops: CDR1 KGHSH, CDR2 LQKENI. The CDR3 sequence is CASSPSPGGATGRGAFF. The CDR3 bases are TGTGCCAGCTCACCGAGCCCGGGGGGCGCGACCGGCCGAGGGGCTTTCTTT.

This clonotype was seen repeatedly, ten times or more. V usage is TRBV29-1 and J usage is TRBJ2-6; no clear D. The CDR3 is 14 amino acids. The germline V and J ends were trimmed by 5 bases and 0 bases, with 8 bases remaining between them. CDR1 SQVTM and CDR2 ANQGSEA come from the germline V gene. The CDR3 sequence: CSVTPGSGANVLTF. In nucleotides, the CDR3 is TGCAGCGTTACGCCTGGCTCTGGGGCCAACGTCCTGACTTTC.

This clonotype was observed a few times. The genes are TRBV5-6 and TRBJ1-1; 8 bases agree with TRBD1. Germline V lookup: CDR1 SGHDT, CDR2 YYEEEE. The CDR3 extends over 14 amino acids. V was clipped by 1 base and J by 7 bases; unmatched bases: 6. The CDR3 DNA follows: TGTGCCAGCAGCTTGTTGCAGGGGGCAAATGAAGCTTTCTTT. It translates to CASSLLQGANEAFF.

This clonotype has ten or more counts. The gene calls are TRBV12-3 or TRBV12-4 and TRBJ1-3; TRBD1 is a possible D gene (5 bases). CDR3 length: 14 amino acids. V was clipped by 8 bases and J by 4 bases, with 15 bases between them. The CDR3 DNA follows: TGTGCCAGCGGACGTTATTACAGGGGAAACACCATATATTTT. The encoded protein is CASGRYYRGNTIYF.